The clone carrying this TCR beta chain was recorded at least ten times. What it binds is unknown. Per the germline V gene, CDR1 is MNHEY and CDR2 is SMNVEV (reference sequence). Trimming shortened V by 3 bases and J by 2 bases, and 8 bases separated the two germline ends. This CDR3 region has 13 residues. This sample is part of a study of neurological immune-mediated disorders. Study at large: Disease course was recorded as relapsing-remitting for roughly 31 and secondary progressive for about 9% of the roughly 35 multiple sclerosis patients.

Study-wide results and caveats: HTLV-1-associated myelopathy ranked highest for TCR clonal expansion and multiple sclerosis lowest, beneath healthy controls. None of the features examined (clinical or MRI) was associated with the multiple sclerosis repertoire cluster.

TCRdb called the 5' RACE reads again in MiXCR, with one record for every CDR3 protein. The table includes 90,000 to 100,000 distinct CDR3 sequences, roughly 3.5% detected once. The sequencing input was PBMCs. The chain recombines TRBV27 with TRBJ2-7, with D perhaps being TRBD1 or TRBD2 (6 bases each). The source of this sequence is a woman aged 18-29 years with multiple sclerosis. CDR3: CASSFRGPYEQYF. DNA for the CDR3: TGTGCCAGCAGTTTCCGGGGGCCCTACGAGCAGTACTTC.